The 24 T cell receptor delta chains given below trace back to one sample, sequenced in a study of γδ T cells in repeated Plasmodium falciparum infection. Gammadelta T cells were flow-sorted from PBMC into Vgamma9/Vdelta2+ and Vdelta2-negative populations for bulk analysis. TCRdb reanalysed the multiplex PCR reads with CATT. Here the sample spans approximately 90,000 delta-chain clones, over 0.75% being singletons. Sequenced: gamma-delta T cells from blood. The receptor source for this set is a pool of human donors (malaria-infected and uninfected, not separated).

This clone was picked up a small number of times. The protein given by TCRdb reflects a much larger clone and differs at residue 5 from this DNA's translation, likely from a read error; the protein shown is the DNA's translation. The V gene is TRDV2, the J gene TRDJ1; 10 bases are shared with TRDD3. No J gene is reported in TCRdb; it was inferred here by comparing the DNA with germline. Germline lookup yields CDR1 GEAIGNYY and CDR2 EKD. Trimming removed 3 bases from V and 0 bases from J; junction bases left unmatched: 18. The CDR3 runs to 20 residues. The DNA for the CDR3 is TGTGCCTGTGACCCAATTACTGGGGGATTACTACCGATCAACACCGATAAACTCATCTTT. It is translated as CACDPITGGLLPINTDKLIF.

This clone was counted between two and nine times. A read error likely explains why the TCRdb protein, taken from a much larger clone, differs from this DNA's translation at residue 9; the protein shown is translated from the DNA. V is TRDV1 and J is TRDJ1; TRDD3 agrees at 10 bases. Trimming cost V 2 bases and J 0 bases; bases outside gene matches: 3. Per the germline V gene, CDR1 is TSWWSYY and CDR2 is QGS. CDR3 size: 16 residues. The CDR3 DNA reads TGTGCTCTTGGGGAATTTGGGGGATACTACACCGATAAACTCATCTTT. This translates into CALGEFGGYYTDKLIF.

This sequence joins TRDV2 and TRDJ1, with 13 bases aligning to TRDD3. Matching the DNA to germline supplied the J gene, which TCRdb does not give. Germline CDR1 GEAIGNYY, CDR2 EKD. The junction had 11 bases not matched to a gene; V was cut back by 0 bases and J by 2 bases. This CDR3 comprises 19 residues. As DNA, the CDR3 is TGTGCCTGTGACACCATAACTCTACTGGGGGATACGAAGACCGATAAACTCATCTTT. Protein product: CACDTITLLGDTKTDKLIF.

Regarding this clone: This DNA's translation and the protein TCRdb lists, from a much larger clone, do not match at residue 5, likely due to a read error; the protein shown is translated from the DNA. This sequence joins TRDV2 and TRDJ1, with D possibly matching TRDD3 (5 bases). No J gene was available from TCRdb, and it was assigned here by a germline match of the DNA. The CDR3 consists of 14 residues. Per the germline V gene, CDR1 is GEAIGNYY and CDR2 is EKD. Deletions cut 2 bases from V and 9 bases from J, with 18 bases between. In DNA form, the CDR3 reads TGTGCCTGTGACATAGTAATGTCGGGATCTGAACTCATCTTT. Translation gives CACDIVMSGSELIF.

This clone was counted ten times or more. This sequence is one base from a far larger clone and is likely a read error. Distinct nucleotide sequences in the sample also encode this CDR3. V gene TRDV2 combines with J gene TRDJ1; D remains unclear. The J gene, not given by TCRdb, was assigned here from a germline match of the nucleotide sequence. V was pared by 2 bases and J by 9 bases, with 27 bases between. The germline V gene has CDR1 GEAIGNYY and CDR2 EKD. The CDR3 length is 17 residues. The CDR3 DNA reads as TGTGCCTGTGACAATTCCCTGTCTTACCCCGAGGGTGGTGAACTCATCTTT. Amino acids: CACDNSLSYPEGGELIF.

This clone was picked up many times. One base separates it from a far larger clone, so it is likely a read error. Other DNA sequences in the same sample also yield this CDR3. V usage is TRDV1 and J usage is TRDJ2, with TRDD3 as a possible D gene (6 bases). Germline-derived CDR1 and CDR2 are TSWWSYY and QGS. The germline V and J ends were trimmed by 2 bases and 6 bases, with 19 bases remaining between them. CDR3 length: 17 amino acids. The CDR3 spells CALGEFDWGSLSAQLFF. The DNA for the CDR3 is TGTGCTCTTGGGGAATTTGATTGGGGGTCCCTGTCAGCACAACTCTTCTTT.

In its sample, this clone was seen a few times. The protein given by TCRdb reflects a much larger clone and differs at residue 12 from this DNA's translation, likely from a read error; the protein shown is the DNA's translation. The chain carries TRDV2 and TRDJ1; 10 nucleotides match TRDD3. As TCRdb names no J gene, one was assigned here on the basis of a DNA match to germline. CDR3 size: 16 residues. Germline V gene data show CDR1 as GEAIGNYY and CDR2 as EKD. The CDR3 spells CACDTVTGGFTNKLIF. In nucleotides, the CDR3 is TGTGCCTGTGACACCGTTACTGGGGGATTCACCAATAAACTCATCTTT.

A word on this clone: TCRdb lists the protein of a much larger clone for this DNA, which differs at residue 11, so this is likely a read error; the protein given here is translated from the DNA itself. CDR3 DNA sequence: TGTGCCTGTGACTCCCGTACTGGGGGATACACGATTACGGGTGATAAACTCATCTTT. It encodes CACDSRTGGYTITGDKLIF. J is TRDJ1 and V is TRDV2; the match to TRDD3 covers 12 bases. TCRdb does not report a J gene; here it was assigned by matching the DNA to germline references. Germline CDR1 and CDR2: GEAIGNYY and EKD. V was pared by 3 bases and J by 5 bases, with 18 bases of the junction left unmatched. The length of the CDR3 is 19 residues.

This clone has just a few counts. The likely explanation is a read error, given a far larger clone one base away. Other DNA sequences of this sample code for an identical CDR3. This CDR3 is CALGDRAPPLYWGIQNLAADKLIF. CDR3 coding DNA: TGCGCTCTTGGGGATCGGGCGCCTCCCTTGTACTGGGGGATACAAAATTTAGCAGCCGATAAACTCATCTTT. The chain joins TRDV1 to TRDJ1, with 12 bases matching TRDD3. Because TCRdb records no J gene, it was assigned here through a match of the DNA to germline. This CDR3 has 24 amino acids. CDR1 is TSWWSYY and CDR2 is QGS in the germline V gene.

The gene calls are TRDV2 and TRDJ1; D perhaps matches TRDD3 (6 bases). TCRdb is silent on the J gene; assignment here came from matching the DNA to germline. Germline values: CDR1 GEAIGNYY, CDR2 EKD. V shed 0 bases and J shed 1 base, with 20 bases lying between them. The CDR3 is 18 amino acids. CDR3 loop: CACDTWGGGHRLTDKLIF. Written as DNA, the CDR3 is TGTGCCTGTGACACCTGGGGGGGGGGACATCGACTCACCGATAAACTCATCTTT.

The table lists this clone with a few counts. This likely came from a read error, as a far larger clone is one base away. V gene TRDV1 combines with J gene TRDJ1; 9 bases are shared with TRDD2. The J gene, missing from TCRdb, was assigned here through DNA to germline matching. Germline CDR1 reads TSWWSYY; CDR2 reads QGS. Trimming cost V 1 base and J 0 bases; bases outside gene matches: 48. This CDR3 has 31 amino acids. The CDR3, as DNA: TGTGCTCTTGGGGAACATCGGGGCCTCCTTCCTTCCTACCTCCACCCTTACCGACCCCTTTTGGTGGGGGGGTACACCGATAAACTCATCTTT. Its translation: CALGEHRGLLPSYLHPYRPLLVGGYTDKLIF.

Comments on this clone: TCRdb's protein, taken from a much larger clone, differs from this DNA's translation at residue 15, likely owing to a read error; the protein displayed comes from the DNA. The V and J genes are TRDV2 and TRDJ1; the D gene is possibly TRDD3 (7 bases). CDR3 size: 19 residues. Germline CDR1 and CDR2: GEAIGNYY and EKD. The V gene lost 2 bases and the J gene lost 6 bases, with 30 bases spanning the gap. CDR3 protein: CACDRLPRGIQNDDNKLIF. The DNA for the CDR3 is TGTGCCTGTGACAGACTTCCTCGCGGGATACAGAACGACGACAATAAACTCATCTTT.

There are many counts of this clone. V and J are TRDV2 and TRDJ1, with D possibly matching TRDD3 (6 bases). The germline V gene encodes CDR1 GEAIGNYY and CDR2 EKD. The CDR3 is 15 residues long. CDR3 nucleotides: TGTGCTCTGTCCCCTCTGGGGCCCTACACCGATAAACTCATCTTT. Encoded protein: CALSPLGPYTDKLIF.

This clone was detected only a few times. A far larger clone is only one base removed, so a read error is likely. The CDR3 reads CALGDTTSNGSTYLFSYWGMLGDKLIF. Written as DNA, the CDR3 is TGTGCTCTTGGGGACACCACCTCCAACGGTAGTACCTACCTCTTCTCCTACTGGGGGATGTTGGGCGATAAACTCATCTTT. The V call is TRDV1, the J call TRDJ1; the match to TRDD3 covers 10 bases. This CDR3 is built from 27 residues. The V segment lost 3 bases and the J segment 4 bases; nucleotides outside the gene matches: 41. The germline CDR1 and CDR2 sequences are TSWWSYY and QGS.

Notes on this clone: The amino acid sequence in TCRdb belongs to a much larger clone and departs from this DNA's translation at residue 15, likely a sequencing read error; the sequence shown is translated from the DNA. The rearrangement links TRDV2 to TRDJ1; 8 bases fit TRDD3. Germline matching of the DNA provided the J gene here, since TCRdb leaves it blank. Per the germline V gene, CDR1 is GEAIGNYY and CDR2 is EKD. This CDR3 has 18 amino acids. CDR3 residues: CACDTVATGGHGTDELIF. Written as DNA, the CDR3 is TGTGCCTGTGACACCGTTGCGACTGGGGGTCACGGGACCGATGAACTCATCTTT.

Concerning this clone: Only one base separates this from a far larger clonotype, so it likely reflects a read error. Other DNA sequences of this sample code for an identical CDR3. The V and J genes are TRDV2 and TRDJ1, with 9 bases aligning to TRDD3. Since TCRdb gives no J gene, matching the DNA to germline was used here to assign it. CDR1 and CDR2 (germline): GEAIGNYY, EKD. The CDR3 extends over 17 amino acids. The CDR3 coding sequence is TGTGCTTGTGACCCGTTGGGGGATATGGACTACACCGATAAACTCATCTTT. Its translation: CACDPLGDMDYTDKLIF.

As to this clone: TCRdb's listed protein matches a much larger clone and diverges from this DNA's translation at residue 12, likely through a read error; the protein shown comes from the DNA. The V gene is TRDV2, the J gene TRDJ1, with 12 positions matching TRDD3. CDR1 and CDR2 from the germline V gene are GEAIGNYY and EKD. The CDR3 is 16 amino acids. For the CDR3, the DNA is TGTGCCTGTGACCCTGTACTGGGGGATACTGCCGAGAAACTCATCTTT. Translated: CACDPVLGDTAEKLIF.

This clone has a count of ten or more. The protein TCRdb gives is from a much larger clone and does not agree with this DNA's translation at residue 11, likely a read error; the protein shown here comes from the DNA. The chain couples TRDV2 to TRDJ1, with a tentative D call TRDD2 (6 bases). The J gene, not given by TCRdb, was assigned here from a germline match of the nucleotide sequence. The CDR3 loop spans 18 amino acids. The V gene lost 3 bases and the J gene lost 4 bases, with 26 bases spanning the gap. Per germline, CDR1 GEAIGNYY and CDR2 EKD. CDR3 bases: TGTGCCTGTGACCAAATGGCCTTCCCGGGGGGCGGGAGCGATAAACTCATCTTT. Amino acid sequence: CACDQMAFPGGGSDKLIF.

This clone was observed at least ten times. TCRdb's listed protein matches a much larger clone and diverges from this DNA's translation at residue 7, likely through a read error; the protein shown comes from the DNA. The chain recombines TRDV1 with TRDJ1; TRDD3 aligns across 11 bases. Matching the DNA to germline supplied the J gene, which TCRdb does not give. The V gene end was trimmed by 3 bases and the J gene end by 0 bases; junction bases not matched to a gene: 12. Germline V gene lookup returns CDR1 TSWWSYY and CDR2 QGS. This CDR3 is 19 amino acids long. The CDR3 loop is CALGDRGWGIPRNTDKLIF. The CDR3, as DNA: TGTGCTCTTGGGGACCGCGGCTGGGGGATACCCAGAAACACCGATAAACTCATCTTT.

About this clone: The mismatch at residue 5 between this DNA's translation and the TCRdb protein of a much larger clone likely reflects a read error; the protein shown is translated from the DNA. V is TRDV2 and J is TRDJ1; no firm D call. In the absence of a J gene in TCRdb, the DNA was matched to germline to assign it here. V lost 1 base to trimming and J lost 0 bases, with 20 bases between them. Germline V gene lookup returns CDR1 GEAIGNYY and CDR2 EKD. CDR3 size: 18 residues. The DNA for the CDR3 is TGTGCCTGTGACACGCTCGGGAAGGTGCTCAATTACACCGATAAACTCATCTTT. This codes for CACDTLGKVLNYTDKLIF.

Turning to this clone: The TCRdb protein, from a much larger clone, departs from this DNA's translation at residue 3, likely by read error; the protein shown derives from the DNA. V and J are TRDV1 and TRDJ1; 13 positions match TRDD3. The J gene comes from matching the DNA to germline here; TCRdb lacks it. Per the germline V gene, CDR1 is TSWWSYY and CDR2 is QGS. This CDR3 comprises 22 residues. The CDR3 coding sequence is TGTGCTCCTGGGGAACCATACGTTGGAACCTATACTGGGGGATACGCTAACGATAAACTCATCTTT. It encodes CAPGEPYVGTYTGGYANDKLIF.

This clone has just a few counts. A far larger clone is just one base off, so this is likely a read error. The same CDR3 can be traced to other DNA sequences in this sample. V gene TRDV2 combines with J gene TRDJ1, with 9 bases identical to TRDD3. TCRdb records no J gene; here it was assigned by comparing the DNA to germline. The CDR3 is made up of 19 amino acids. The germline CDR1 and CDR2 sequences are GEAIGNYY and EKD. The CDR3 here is CACDTLTGGTLQYTDKLIF. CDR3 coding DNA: TGCGCCTGTGACACGCTTACTGGGGGAACACTCCAGTACACCGATAAACTCATCTTT.

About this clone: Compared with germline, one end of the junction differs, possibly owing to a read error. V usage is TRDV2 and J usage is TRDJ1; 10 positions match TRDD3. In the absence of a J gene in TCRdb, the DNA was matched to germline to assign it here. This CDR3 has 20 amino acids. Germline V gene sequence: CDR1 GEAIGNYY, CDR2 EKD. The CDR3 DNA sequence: TGTGCCTGCGACACCCTTAAGAATCCCGTACTGGGGGATTACAGTGATAAACTCATCTTT. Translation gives CACDTLKNPVLGDYSDKLIF.

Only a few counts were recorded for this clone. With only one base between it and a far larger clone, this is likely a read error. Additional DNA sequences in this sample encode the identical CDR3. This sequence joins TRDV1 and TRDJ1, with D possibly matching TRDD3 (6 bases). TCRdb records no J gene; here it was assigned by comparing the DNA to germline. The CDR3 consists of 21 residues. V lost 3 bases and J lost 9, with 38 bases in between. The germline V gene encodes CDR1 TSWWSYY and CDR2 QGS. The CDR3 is CALGERGGPTYTGYIPGELIF. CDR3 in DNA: TGTGCTCTTGGGGAGCGGGGGGGCCCTACTTATACTGGTTATATCCCTGGGGAACTCATCTTT.